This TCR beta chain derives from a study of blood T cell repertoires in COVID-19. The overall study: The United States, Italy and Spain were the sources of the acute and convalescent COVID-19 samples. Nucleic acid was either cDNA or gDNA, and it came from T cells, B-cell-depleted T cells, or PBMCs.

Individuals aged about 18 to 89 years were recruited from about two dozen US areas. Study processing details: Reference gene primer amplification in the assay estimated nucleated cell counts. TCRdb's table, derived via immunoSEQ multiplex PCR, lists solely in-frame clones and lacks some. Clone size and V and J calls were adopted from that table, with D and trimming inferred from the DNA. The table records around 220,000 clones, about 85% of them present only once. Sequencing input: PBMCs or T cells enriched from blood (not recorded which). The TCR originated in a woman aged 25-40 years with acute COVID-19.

CDR3 protein: CASSRLAGGHEQYF. CDR3 nucleotides: TGCGCCAGCAGCCGACTAGCGGGAGGCCACGAGCAGTACTTC. V usage is TRBV4-1 and J usage is TRBJ2-7; 13 nucleotides agree with TRBD2. V dropped 4 bases and J dropped 5; count of bases not matched to a gene: 2. The CDR3 consists of 14 residues. Looked up from germline, CDR1 is MGHRA and CDR2 is YSYEKL.